Below, 15 T cell receptor beta chains from the same sample are listed, as sequenced in a study of blood T cells in healthy people across ages. It was with a sample-barcoded 5' primer and a J-beta primer mix that a second PCR of about 6 to 12 cycles was run. TCRdb reanalysed the 5' RACE reads using MiXCR and keeps one entry per CDR3 protein. Of about 1.6 million distinct CDR3 sequences listed, roughly 32% are singletons. Sequenced sample: blood. Source of these receptors: a woman aged 30 to 39 in good health.

The chain combines TRBV6-5 with TRBJ1-2, with no clear D. V shed 0 bases and J shed 4 bases, with 9 bases lying between them. Germline loops: CDR1 MNHEY, CDR2 SVGAGI. The CDR3 runs to 14 residues. CDR3 loop: CASSYSVVSYGYTF. CDR3 DNA: TGTGCCAGCAGTTACTCGGTGGTTAGCTATGGCTACACCTTC.

The chain carries TRBV6-5 and TRBJ1-1, with D unresolved. Germline V lookup: CDR1 MNHEY, CDR2 SVGAGI. V lost 7 bases and J 1 base, leaving 16 bases between the germline ends. The CDR3 is 15 residues long. CDR3: CASTTQRLRNTEAFF. The DNA for the CDR3 is TGTGCCAGCACGACACAGAGGCTTCGGAACACTGAAGCTTTCTTT.

The chain couples TRBV2 to TRBJ2-1; TRBD2 matches at 8 bases. The CDR3 has 12 residues. V was clipped by 7 bases and J by 15 bases; unmatched bases: 11. Germline CDR1 and CDR2: SNHLY and FYNNEI. The CDR3 protein is CASTGISGSMFF. The CDR3 nucleotides are TGTGCCAGCACCGGGATCAGCGGGAGTATGTTCTTC.

V is TRBV13 and J is TRBJ2-7, with 9 bases identical to TRBD2. V lost 5 bases, J lost 6 bases, and 5 bases stayed unmatched. This CDR3 has 13 residues. Germline loops: CDR1 PRHDT, CDR2 FYEKMQ (reference sequence). The CDR3 nucleotides are TGTGCCAGCAGCGCCGCTAGCGGGGCCGAGCAGTACTTC. This codes for CASSAASGAEQYF.

V and J are TRBV5-4 and TRBJ1-1, with a weak D call TRBD1 (5 bases). Germline lookup yields CDR1 SGHNT and CDR2 YYREEE (reference sequence). The CDR3 loop spans 15 amino acids. V shed 1 base and J shed 2 bases, with 12 bases lying between them. The CDR3 DNA reads as TGTGCCAGCAGCTTGAGGGACGGTTATAACACTGAAGCTTTCTTT. This codes for CASSLRDGYNTEAFF.

This clonotype was detected a few times. The V and J genes are TRBV5-1 and TRBJ2-7; D might be TRBD2 (7 bases). There are 17 residues in the CDR3. Germline CDR1 reads SGHRS; CDR2 reads YFSETQ. V shed 0 bases and J shed 1 base, with 17 bases lying between them. The CDR3 DNA follows: TGCGCCAGCAGCTTGGCAGCGGGACACCCGACTTCCTACGAGCAGTACTTC. Residues: CASSLAAGHPTSYEQYF.

The rearrangement joins TRBV27 to TRBJ1-2; 12 bases map to TRBD1. Germline assignment: CDR1 MNHEY and CDR2 SMNVEV (reference sequence). The CDR3 runs to 17 residues. Trimming cost V 4 bases and J 3 bases; bases outside gene matches: 9. CDR3 nucleotide sequence: TGTGCCAGCAGTTCACCCGGGACAGGGGGCCTATACTATGGCTACACCTTC. Amino acid sequence: CASSSPGTGGLYYGYTF.

This clonotype was counted only a few times. V and J are TRBV28 and TRBJ2-3; TRBD2 matches 7 bases. Germline trimming cut 9 bases from V and 3 bases from J; bases unmatched to any gene: 9. The CDR3 loop spans 14 amino acids. Germline V gene lookup returns CDR1 MDHEN and CDR2 SYDVKM. The CDR3 spells CASGRLAVTDTQYF. CDR3 coding DNA: TGTGCCAGTGGTAGGCTAGCGGTTACAGATACGCAGTATTTT. Variable domain in full (rest from reference TRBV28 and TRBJ2-3): DVKVTQSSRYLVKRTGEKVFLECVQDMDHENMFWYRQDPGLGLRLIYFSYDVKMKEKGDIPEGYSVSREKKERFSLILESASTNQTSMYLCASGRLAVTDTQYFGPGTRLTVL.

This clonotype came up a few times. This chain joins TRBV5-1 and TRBJ1-2, with unresolved D. CDR1 is SGHRS and CDR2 is YFSETQ in the germline V gene. Trimming stripped 5 bases from V and 0 bases from J, with 8 bases between. The CDR3 is 13 residues long. CDR3: CASSEEPNYGYTF. Written as DNA, the CDR3 is TGCGCCAGCAGTGAGGAACCTAACTATGGCTACACCTTC.

This clonotype occurred many times. The V and J genes are TRBV5-1 and TRBJ2-5; D unresolved. CDR3 length: 15 amino acids. Germline loops: CDR1 SGHRS, CDR2 YFSETQ. V was clipped by 2 bases and J by 2 bases, with 13 bases between them. The CDR3 protein is CASSFEVPAQETQYF. Here the CDR3 DNA reads TGCGCCAGCAGCTTCGAAGTACCCGCTCAAGAGACCCAGTACTTC.

The V gene is TRBV5-6, the J gene TRBJ2-1, with D tentatively TRBD2 (5 bases). Germline assignment: CDR1 SGHDT and CDR2 YYEEEE. Trimming removed 1 base from V and 4 bases from J, with 12 bases in between. The CDR3 has 15 residues. The CDR3 spells CASSLFVGSYNEQFF. CDR3 DNA: TGTGCCAGCAGCTTGTTTGTGGGGAGTTACAATGAGCAGTTCTTC.

This clonotype was recorded a few times. CDR3 region: CSALGTASSGANVLTF. The CDR3 DNA follows: TGCAGTGCTTTAGGGACCGCCAGCTCTGGGGCCAACGTCCTGACTTTC. The chain joins TRBV20-1 to TRBJ2-6, with D perhaps TRBD1 or TRBD2 (5 bases each). Germline lookup yields CDR1 DFQATT and CDR2 SNEGSKA (reference sequence). V was trimmed by 5 bases and J by 0 bases, leaving 14 bases between them. The CDR3 has 16 residues.

This clonotype was counted many times. DNA for the CDR3: TGTGCCAGCAGTCACTACCGGGACAGCACAGATACGCAGTATTTT. Its protein product is CASSHYRDSTDTQYF. The chain uses TRBV12-3 or TRBV12-4 and TRBJ2-3, with D perhaps assigned TRBD1 or TRBD2 (5 bases each). The V end was cut by 5 bases, the J end by 0 bases, with 12 bases between. CDR3 size: 15 residues.

This clonotype occurred once. The CDR3 does not end in the conserved phenylalanine or tryptophan, so this is likely a read error. This chain connects TRBV11-2 to TRBJ2-7, with D tentatively TRBD2 (7 bases). Germline assignment: CDR1 SGHAT and CDR2 FQNNGV. The CDR3 totals 19 residues. Trimming stripped 1 base from V and 6 bases from J, with 28 bases between. The CDR3 is CASSLGLRFGGGSLIEQYL. The CDR3 nucleotides read TGTGCCAGCAGCTTAGGATTGAGGTTTGGGGGGGGCAGTTTAATCGAGCAGTACCTC.

The chain has TRBV2 and TRBJ2-7; unclear D gene. Germline lookup yields CDR1 SNHLY and CDR2 FYNNEI. The V end lost 7 bases, the J end lost 1 base, and 14 bases lay between the germline ends. The CDR3 length is 14 residues. This CDR3 is CASILKTVSYEQYF. In nucleotides, the CDR3 is TGTGCCAGCATCCTAAAAACGGTGTCCTACGAGCAGTACTTC.